The clone carrying this T cell receptor beta chain was counted a few times. The antigen is not known. Specified treatment: approximately nine-day PBMC culture with coronavirus spike peptide pools or control peptides (ViraFEST assay). In the ViraFEST assay, peptide-pool expansion preceded TCR sequencing of expanded clonotypes. Germline CDR1 is ENHRY and CDR2 is SYGVKD. The V end was cut by 2 bases, the J end by 4 bases, with 9 bases between. CDR3 size: 14 residues. The data were obtained in a study of vaccination and CD4 T cells after COVID-19. The overall study: In the convalescent cohort, there were six males and four females, two of them Hispanic.

An Oncomine TCR Beta short-read assay was used to sequence the DNA from cultured CD4+ T cells. TCRdb passed the PCR reads through MiXCR, listing each CDR3 protein once. This sample has approximately 10,000 distinct CDR3 sequences; approximately 55% occur once, and the top ten carry 30% to 45%. This sequence was found in a human donor who had recovered from COVID-19. The sample was CD4+ T cells from blood, cultured in vitro. The chain recombines TRBV10-3 with TRBJ1-5; perhaps TRBD1 as D (5 bases). This CDR3 is CAISESPGNQPQHF. Here the CDR3 DNA reads TGTGCCATCAGTGAGAGTCCAGGGAATCAGCCCCAGCATTTT.